The source of this T cell receptor (beta chain) is a study of OX40 agonist ivuxolimab in advanced cancers. General observations from the study: Expanded clones were, on average, more numerous in CD8+ T cells than in CD4+.

Of note for this clone: Its target is unknown.

The data were produced by immunoSEQ multiplex PCR, yet TCRdb's version contains in-frame clones alone and is incomplete. The sample consists of nearly 90,000 clones, roughly 89% of them appearing once. Germline V gives CDR1 SGHTA, CDR2 FQGNSA. V was cut by 3 bases and J by 6 bases, with 11 bases left in between. The CDR3 has 13 residues. This receptor was taken from an adult with an advanced solid tumor such as melanoma, head and neck, liver or kidney cancer. This chain joins TRBV7-2 and TRBJ1-2; no firm D call. The specimen was CD4+ or CD8+ T cells sorted from blood, collected in a trial of the OX40 agonist ivuxolimab. The CDR3 DNA follows: TGTGCCAGCAGCTTGACCCCTCGGCATGGCTACACCTTC. Amino acid sequence: CASSLTPRHGYTF.